This TCR beta chain was documented in a study of blood T cells in healthy people across ages. Comment on this clonotype: Antigen: not known.

Study-wide points: Relative to aged donors, long-lived donors carried more naive CD4+ cells and displayed higher diversity. A strong correlation between TCR beta diversity and naive T cell percentage was seen.

Per-sample PBMC isolation yielded at least 6 million cells. CDR1 is DFQATT, CDR2 SNEGSKA, per germline (reference sequence). The CDR3 runs to 18 residues. It was with a sample-barcoded 5' primer and a J-beta primer mix that a second PCR of roughly 7 to 12 cycles was run. TCRdb called the 5' RACE reads again in MiXCR, with one record for every CDR3 protein. The sample consists of 1.6 million or so distinct CDR3 sequences, approximately 32% of them appearing once. V is TRBV20-1 and J is TRBJ2-5, with D possibly being TRBD1 (5 bases). The J call is in doubt because the DNA end fits TRBJ2-7 better. Sequenced sample: blood. This receptor was taken from a woman aged 25 to 39 in good health. In DNA form, the CDR3 reads TGCAGTGCTAGATCCAGCTTACCCCGTCTAGGGGATTTCTACGAGCAGTACTTC. Translation: CSARSSLPRLGDFYEQYF.